Below, 25 T cell receptor beta chains from the same sample are listed, as sequenced in a study of blood T cell repertoires in COVID-19. Clones were sequenced by immunoSEQ multiplex PCR, and TCRdb holds only the in-frame ones, with some missing. The sample records tens of thousands of clones, more than 70% being singletons. What was sequenced was peripheral blood. The receptors derive from an elderly woman with acute or convalescent COVID-19.

This clone was seen a single time. V usage is TRBV3-1 (or the pseudogene TRBV3-2) and J usage is TRBJ2-5; 7 bases are a match to TRBD2. The CDR3 runs to 18 residues. With V trimmed by 0 bases and J by 3 bases, 13 bases remained unmatched. CDR1 is LGHDT and CDR2 is YNNKEL in the germline V gene (reference sequence). The CDR3 protein is CASSQDIGRLLPKETQYF. The CDR3 region has the DNA TGTGCCAGCAGCCAAGATATCGGGAGGCTCCTTCCTAAAGAGACCCAGTACTTC.

The CDR3 spells CASSYSGTVYYEQYF. In DNA form, the CDR3 reads TGTGCCAGCAGTTACTCCGGGACAGTATATTACGAGCAGTACTTC. The chain recombines TRBV6-2 or TRBV6-3 with TRBJ2-7; 7 nucleotides agree with TRBD1. Trimming removed 0 bases from V and 4 bases from J; junction bases left unmatched: 6. The CDR3 consists of 15 residues. Germline V gene data show CDR1 as MNHEY and CDR2 as SVGEGT.

Here the CDR3 reads CASINRDRTYGYTF. CDR3 DNA: TGTGCCAGCATCAACCGGGACAGGACTTATGGCTACACCTTC. V gene TRBV6-6 combines with J gene TRBJ1-2; 8 bases agree with TRBD1. Germline CDR1 reads MNHNY; CDR2 reads SVGAGI (reference sequence). The CDR3 consists of 14 residues. Unmatched junction bases numbered 9, after V lost 7 bases and J lost 5 bases.

This clone was detected once. V gene TRBV11-2 combines with J gene TRBJ2-3; TRBD2 aligns across 9 bases. The trim removed 5 bases at V and 1 base at J, leaving 4 bases unmatched. Germline assignment: CDR1 SGHAT and CDR2 FQNNGV. CDR3 length: 15 amino acids. The DNA for the CDR3 is TGTGCCAGCAGCCAACGACTAGCGGGCACAGATACGCAGTATTTT. Protein sequence: CASSQRLAGTDTQYF.

By sample share, this clone is medium-sized. The chain carries TRBV18 and TRBJ2-7; 7 nucleotides line up with TRBD1. The CDR3 covers 15 residues. Germline V CDR1 and CDR2: KGHSH, LQKENI. V shed 2 bases, J shed 2 bases, and the junction held 6 bases outside the gene matches. The CDR3 here is CASSPSRDSPYEQYF. In DNA form, the CDR3 reads TGTGCCAGCTCACCATCCCGGGACAGCCCCTACGAGCAGTACTTC.

This clone was counted a single time. This rearrangement joins TRBV15 to TRBJ2-3; no clear D gene. The CDR3 has 15 amino acids. Trimming pared 0 bases from V and 2 bases from J, leaving 9 bases between. Germline-derived CDR1 and CDR2 are LNHNV and YYDKDF (reference sequence). Here the CDR3 reads CATSRDPTHTDTQYF. The CDR3 bases are TGTGCCACCAGCAGAGATCCCACACACACAGATACGCAGTATTTT.

The chain uses TRBV7-2 and TRBJ1-1, with D possibly TRBD1 on 6 matching bases. This CDR3 has 14 residues. In germline, CDR1 is SGHTA, CDR2 FQGNSA. Trimming removed 5 bases from V and 8 bases from J, with 18 bases in between. CDR3: CASSLNRDLREAFF. The CDR3 nucleotides are TGTGCCAGCAGCCTGAACAGGGATCTGCGGGAAGCTTTCTTT.

This chain connects TRBV5-1 to TRBJ2-1; TRBD1 aligns across 8 bases. The J segment lost 5 bases and the V segment lost 4 bases, leaving 8 bases of the junction unmatched. This CDR3 contains 15 residues. Looked up from germline, CDR1 is SGHRS and CDR2 is YFSETQ. CDR3 region: CASSRRQGRDNEQFF. In nucleotides, the CDR3 is TGCGCCAGCAGCCGACGACAGGGGCGGGACAATGAGCAGTTCTTC.

This clone is medium-sized (0.01 to 0.1%) by share. The gene calls are TRBV7-2 and TRBJ1-6; D not certain. Germline-derived CDR1 and CDR2 are SGHTA and FQGNSA. CDR3 length equals 16 residues. The V end lost 5 bases, the J end lost 2 bases, and 13 bases lay between the germline ends. For the CDR3, the DNA is TGTGCCAGCAGCCTCCGGAGGGATGCCTATAATTCACCCCTCCACTTT. It is translated as CASSLRRDAYNSPLHF.

The CDR3 bases are TGTGCCAGCACCAGGGACTTACAGTCCGGGGAGCTGTTTTTT. Translation: CASTRDLQSGELFF. This chain connects TRBV6-5 to TRBJ2-2; possible D gene TRBD2, 6 bases. Germline V gives CDR1 MNHEY, CDR2 SVGAGI. The CDR3 length is 14 residues. V gave up 7 bases and J gave up 6 bases, with 15 bases separating them.

The rearrangement joins TRBV27 to TRBJ2-7; weak D call: TRBD1 (6 bases). The CDR3 spans 12 residues. CDR1 and CDR2 (germline): MNHEY, SMNVEV (reference sequence). V was cut by 4 bases and J by 7 bases, with 11 bases left in between. This chain's CDR3 is CASSSRGLEQYF. DNA of the CDR3: TGTGCCAGCAGTTCGAGGGGGTTGGAGCAGTACTTC.

This clone was detected a few times. The chain uses TRBV30 and TRBJ1-6, with a weak D call TRBD1 (5 bases). This CDR3 comprises 13 residues. Germline assignment: CDR1 GTSNPN and CDR2 SVGIG (reference sequence). The V and J ends lost 1 base and 14 bases respectively, with 15 bases between them. CDR3 sequence (DNA): TGTGCCTGGAGTGCAGGACACGGTGAAACCCTCCACTTT. Its translation is CAWSAGHGETLHF.

The CDR3 spells CASGGANNEQFF. Here the CDR3 DNA reads TGTGCCAGCGGCGGGGCCAACAATGAGCAGTTCTTC. The V gene is TRBV12-3 or TRBV12-4, the J gene TRBJ2-1; weak D call: TRBD2 (6 bases). CDR3 size: 12 residues. The V and J ends lost 8 bases and 5 bases respectively, with 10 bases between them.

The chain has TRBV9 and TRBJ1-1, with 7 bases fitting TRBD1. The germline V gene encodes CDR1 SGDLS and CDR2 YYNGEE. V lost 4 bases, J lost 7 bases, and 13 bases stayed unmatched. This CDR3 is 15 amino acids long. In nucleotides, the CDR3 is TGTGCCAGCAGCAAACAGGGGCTGGGGAACTATGAAGCTTTCTTT. Protein product: CASSKQGLGNYEAFF. The variable domain in full, with the rest retrieved from reference TRBV9 and TRBJ1-1, is DSGVTQTPKHLITATGQRVTLRCSPRSGDLSVYWYQQSLDQGLQFLIQYYNGEERAKGNILERFSAQQFPDLHSELNLSSLELGDSALYFCASSKQGLGNYEAFFGQGTRLTVV.

V gene TRBV4-2 combines with J gene TRBJ1-6, with 9 bases matching TRBD1. The length of the CDR3 is 15 residues. V was clipped by 6 bases and J by 10 bases; unmatched bases: 10. Germline V gene data show CDR1 as LGHNA and CDR2 as YNFKEQ. The CDR3 DNA follows: TGTGCCAGCAGGAGAGGGGACAGGGCTCAATCACCCCTCCACTTT. Translation gives CASRRGDRAQSPLHF.

The chain uses TRBV7-2 and TRBJ2-1; 9 bases map to TRBD2. This CDR3 has 16 residues. CDR1 and CDR2 from the germline V gene are SGHTA and FQGNSA. V shed 4 bases and J 6 bases; nucleotides not matched to a gene: 10. As DNA, the CDR3 is TGTGCCAGCAGCTCCCCCCCGGGACTAGCCGTCAATGAGCAGTTCTTC. Residues: CASSSPPGLAVNEQFF.

V is TRBV5-4 and J is TRBJ1-2; D perhaps matches TRBD1 (5 bases). This CDR3 is 14 amino acids long. The V end lost 0 bases, the J end lost 5 bases, and 11 bases lay between the germline ends. Germline values: CDR1 SGHNT, CDR2 YYREEE (reference sequence). The CDR3 protein is CASSLGGARYGYTF. The CDR3 region has the DNA TGTGCCAGCAGCTTGGGTGGGGCCAGGTATGGCTACACCTTC.

V usage is TRBV27 and J usage is TRBJ1-4; no clear D. The CDR3 totals 15 residues. Germline V gene data show CDR1 as MNHEY and CDR2 as SMNVEV (reference sequence). The ends were cut back, 3 bases at V and 0 bases at J, with 8 bases in the middle. Written as DNA, the CDR3 is TGTGCCAGCAGTTTTTTCCAGTCAACTAATGAAAAACTGTTTTTT. Translated, it gives CASSFFQSTNEKLFF.

Remarks on this clone: Other DNA sequences in this sample translate to the same CDR3. The rearrangement joins TRBV9 to TRBJ2-1; possibly TRBD2 for D (6 bases). This CDR3 spans 15 amino acids. Trimming shortened V by 0 bases and J by 5 bases, and 12 bases separated the two germline ends. The germline CDR1 and CDR2 sequences are SGDLS and YYNGEE. The CDR3 loop is CASSVGGSGNNEQFF. In DNA, the CDR3 is TGTGCCAGCAGCGTAGGTGGTAGCGGTAACAATGAGCAGTTCTTC.

The V call is TRBV4-3, the J call TRBJ2-7; 9 bases are shared with TRBD2. Germline loops: CDR1 LGHNA, CDR2 YSLEER. The CDR3 has 15 residues. Trimming took 6 bases from V and 5 from J; bases not matched to a gene: 11. The CDR3 is CASSPAWRGGDEQYF. The CDR3 DNA follows: TGCGCCAGCAGTCCGGCGTGGCGGGGGGGCGACGAGCAGTACTTC.

This clone occurred a few times. The chain carries TRBV6-5 and TRBJ1-3; weak D call: TRBD1 (5 bases). Trimming removed 8 bases at V and 3 bases at J, with 14 bases between. This CDR3 is 14 amino acids long. Germline CDR1 and CDR2: MNHEY and SVGAGI. CDR3 nucleotides: TGTGCCAGCTCTATCGCGGGGGATGGAAACACCATATATTTT. This gives the protein CASSIAGDGNTIYF.

This chain joins TRBV10-3 and TRBJ2-5, with 7 bases matching TRBD1. CDR3 length equals 16 residues. V lost 3 bases to trimming and J lost 2 bases; unmatched junction nucleotides: 9. Germline-derived CDR1 and CDR2 are ENHRY and SYGVKD. The CDR3 region has the DNA TGTGCCATCAGTGACCCCGGGACAGAGAAACAAGAGACCCAGTACTTC. The encoded protein is CAISDPGTEKQETQYF.

The chain couples TRBV6-5 to TRBJ1-2; D possibly corresponds to TRBD1 (6 bases). Between the trimmed V and J ends, which lost 7 bases and 5 bases, there was a span of 11 bases. Per germline, CDR1 MNHEY and CDR2 SVGAGI. CDR3 size: 12 residues. The DNA of the CDR3 is TGTGCCAGCACCGCGGACAGATATGGCTACACCTTC. This gives the protein CASTADRYGYTF.

V usage is TRBV3-1 (or the pseudogene TRBV3-2) and J usage is TRBJ2-2; TRBD1 matches at 10 bases. Germline V gene sequence: CDR1 LGHDT, CDR2 YNNKEL (reference sequence). The CDR3 runs to 17 residues. The V segment lost 0 bases and the J segment 5 bases; nucleotides outside the gene matches: 6. The CDR3 DNA reads as TGTGCCAGCAGCCAAGAGCGAGGGACAGGGGCAACCGGGGAGCTGTTTTTT. This codes for CASSQERGTGATGELFF.

The V gene is TRBV5-4, the J gene TRBJ2-1; 12 bases match TRBD1. Germline CDR1 SGHNT, CDR2 YYREEE (reference sequence). J gave up 9 bases and V 0 bases, and 4 bases lay outside the gene matches. This CDR3 contains 15 residues. As DNA, the CDR3 is TGTGCCAGCAGCTTGGGGGGGACAGGGGGCGGTGAGCAGTTCTTC. Its translation is CASSLGGTGGGEQFF. Supplemented by reference TRBV5-4 and TRBJ2-1, the full variable domain reads ETGVTQSPTHLIKTRGQQVTLRCSSQSGHNTVSWYQQALGQGPQFIFQYYREEENGRGNFPPRFSGLQFPNYSSELNVNALELDDSALYLCASSLGGTGGGEQFFGPGTRLTVL.